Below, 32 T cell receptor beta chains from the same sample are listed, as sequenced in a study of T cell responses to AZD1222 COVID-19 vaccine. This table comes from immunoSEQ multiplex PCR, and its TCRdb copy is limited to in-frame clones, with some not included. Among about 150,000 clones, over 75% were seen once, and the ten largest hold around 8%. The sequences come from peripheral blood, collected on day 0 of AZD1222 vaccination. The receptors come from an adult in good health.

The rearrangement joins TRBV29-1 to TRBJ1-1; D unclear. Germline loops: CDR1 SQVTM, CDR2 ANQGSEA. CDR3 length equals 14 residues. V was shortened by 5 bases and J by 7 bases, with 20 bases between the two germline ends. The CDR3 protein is CSVTVLSLGSEAFF. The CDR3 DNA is TGCAGCGTTACCGTGTTGTCCTTGGGTAGTGAAGCTTTCTTT.

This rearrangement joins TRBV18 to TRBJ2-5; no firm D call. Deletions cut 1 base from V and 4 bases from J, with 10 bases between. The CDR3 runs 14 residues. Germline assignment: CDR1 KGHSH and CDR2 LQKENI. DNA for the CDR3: TGTGCCAGCTCACCACAGGGCTTGGGAGAGACCCAGTACTTC. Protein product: CASSPQGLGETQYF.

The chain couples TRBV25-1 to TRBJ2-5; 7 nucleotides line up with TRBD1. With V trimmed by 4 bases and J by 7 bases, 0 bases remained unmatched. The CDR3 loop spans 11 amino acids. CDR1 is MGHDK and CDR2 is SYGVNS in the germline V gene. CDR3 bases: TGTGCCAGCAGTGGACAGGGGACCCAGTACTTC. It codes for CASSGQGTQYF.

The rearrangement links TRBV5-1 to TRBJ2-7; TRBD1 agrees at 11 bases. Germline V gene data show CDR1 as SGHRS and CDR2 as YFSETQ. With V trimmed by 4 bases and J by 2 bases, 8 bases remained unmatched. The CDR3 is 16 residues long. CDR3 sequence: CASSLGTGGITYEQYF. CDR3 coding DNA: TGCGCCAGCAGCCTTGGGACAGGGGGTATTACCTACGAGCAGTACTTC.

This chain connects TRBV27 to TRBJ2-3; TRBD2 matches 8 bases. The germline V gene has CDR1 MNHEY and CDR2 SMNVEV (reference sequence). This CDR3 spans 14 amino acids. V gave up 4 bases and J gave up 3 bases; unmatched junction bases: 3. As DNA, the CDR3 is TGTGCCAGCAGTTCTAGCGGGTGGACAGATACGCAGTATTTT. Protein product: CASSSSGWTDTQYF.

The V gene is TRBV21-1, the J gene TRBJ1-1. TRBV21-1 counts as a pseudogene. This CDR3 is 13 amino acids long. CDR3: CASLREKDTEAFF. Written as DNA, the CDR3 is TGTGCCAGCCTCAGGGAGAAGGACACTGAAGCTTTCTTT.

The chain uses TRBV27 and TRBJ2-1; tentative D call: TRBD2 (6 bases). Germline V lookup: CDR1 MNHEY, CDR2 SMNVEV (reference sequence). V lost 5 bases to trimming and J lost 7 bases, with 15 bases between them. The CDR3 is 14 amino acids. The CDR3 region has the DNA TGTGCCAGCAGTCCACCGGGACTCCAAAATGAGCAGTTCTTC. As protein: CASSPPGLQNEQFF.

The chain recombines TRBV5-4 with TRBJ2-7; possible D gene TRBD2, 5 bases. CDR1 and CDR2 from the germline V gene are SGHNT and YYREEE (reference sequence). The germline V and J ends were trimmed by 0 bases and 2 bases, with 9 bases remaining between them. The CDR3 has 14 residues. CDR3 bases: TGTGCCAGCAGCTTGGAAGGACTTGCCTACGAGCAGTACTTC. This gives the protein CASSLEGLAYEQYF.

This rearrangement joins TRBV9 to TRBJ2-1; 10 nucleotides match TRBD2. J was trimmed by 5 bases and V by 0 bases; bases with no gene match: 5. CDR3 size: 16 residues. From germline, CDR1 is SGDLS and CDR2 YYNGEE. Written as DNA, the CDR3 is TGTGCCAGCAGCGTAGAAAGCGGGGGGGCCCACAATGAGCAGTTCTTC. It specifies CASSVESGGAHNEQFF.

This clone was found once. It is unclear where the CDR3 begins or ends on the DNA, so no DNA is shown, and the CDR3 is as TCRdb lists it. CDR3 protein: CASTSGRINSPLHF. The chain is built from TRBV19 and TRBJ1-6. The CDR3 numbers 14 amino acids, ends counted. Germline lookup yields CDR1 LNHDA and CDR2 SQIVND (reference sequence).

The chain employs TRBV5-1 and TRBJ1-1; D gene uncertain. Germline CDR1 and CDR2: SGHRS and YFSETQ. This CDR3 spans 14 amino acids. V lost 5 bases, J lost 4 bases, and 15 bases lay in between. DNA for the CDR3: TGCGCCAGCAGTATAGGGATTTCGTCCACTGAAGCTTTCTTT. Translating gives CASSIGISSTEAFF. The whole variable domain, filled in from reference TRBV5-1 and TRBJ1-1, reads KAGVTQTPRYLIKTRGQQVTLSCSPISGHRSVSWYQQTPGQGLQFLFEYFSETQRNKGNFPGRFSGRQFSNSRSEMNVSTLELGDSALYLCASSIGISSTEAFFGQGTRLTVV.

In DNA form, the CDR3 reads TGTGCCAGCAGCCATCCAACCGGGACAGGGGCCTTCGAAGTTAATGAAAAACTGTTTTTT. Amino acid sequence: CASSHPTGTGAFEVNEKLFF. V gene TRBV11-3 combines with J gene TRBJ1-4; TRBD1 agrees at 10 bases. CDR1 is SGHNT and CDR2 is YENEEA in the germline V gene. This CDR3 contains 20 residues. V gave up 5 bases and J gave up 4 bases; unmatched junction bases: 19.

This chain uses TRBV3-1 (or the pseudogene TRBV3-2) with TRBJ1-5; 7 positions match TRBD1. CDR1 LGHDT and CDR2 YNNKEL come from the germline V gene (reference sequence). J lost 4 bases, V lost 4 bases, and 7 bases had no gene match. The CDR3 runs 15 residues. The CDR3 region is CASSPQGVGNQPQHF. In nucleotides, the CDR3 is TGTGCCAGCAGCCCCCAGGGGGTTGGGAATCAGCCCCAGCATTTT.

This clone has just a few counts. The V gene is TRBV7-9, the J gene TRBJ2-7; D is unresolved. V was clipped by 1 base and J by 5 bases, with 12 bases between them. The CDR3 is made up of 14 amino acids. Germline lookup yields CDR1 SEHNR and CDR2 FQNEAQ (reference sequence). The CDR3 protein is CASSLVLSGDEQYF. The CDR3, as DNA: TGTGCCAGCAGCTTAGTTTTGAGTGGGGACGAGCAGTACTTC.

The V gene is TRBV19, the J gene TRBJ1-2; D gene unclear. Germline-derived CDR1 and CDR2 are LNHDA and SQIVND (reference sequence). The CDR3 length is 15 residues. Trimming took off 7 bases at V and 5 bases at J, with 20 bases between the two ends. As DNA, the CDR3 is TGTGCCAGTAACATGGATAGGGCTGCGATATATGGCTACACCTTC. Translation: CASNMDRAAIYGYTF.

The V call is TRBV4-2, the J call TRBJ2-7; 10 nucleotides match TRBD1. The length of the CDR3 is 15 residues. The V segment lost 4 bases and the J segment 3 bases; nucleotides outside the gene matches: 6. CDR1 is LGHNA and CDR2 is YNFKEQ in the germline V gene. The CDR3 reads CASSRGTGESYEQYF. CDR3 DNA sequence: TGTGCCAGCAGCCGAGGGACAGGGGAAAGCTACGAGCAGTACTTC.

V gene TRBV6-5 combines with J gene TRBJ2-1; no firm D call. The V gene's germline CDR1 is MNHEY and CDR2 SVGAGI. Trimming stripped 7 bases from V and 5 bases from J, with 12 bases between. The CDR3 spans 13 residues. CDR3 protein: CASNHQGNNEQFF. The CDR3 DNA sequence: TGTGCCAGCAACCACCAAGGGAACAATGAGCAGTTCTTC.

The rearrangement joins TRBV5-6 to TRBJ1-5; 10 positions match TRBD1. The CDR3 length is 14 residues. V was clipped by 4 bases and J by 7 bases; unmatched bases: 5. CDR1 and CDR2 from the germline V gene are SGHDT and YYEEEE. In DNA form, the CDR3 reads TGTGCCAGCAGCGAGGACAGGGGGTTACAGCCCCAGCATTTT. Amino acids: CASSEDRGLQPQHF.

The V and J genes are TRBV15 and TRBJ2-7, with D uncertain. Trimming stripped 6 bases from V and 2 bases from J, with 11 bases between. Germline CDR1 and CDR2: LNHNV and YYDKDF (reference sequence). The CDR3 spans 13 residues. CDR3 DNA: TGTGCCACCAGGGCTACAGTAGCCTACGAGCAGTACTTC. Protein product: CATRATVAYEQYF.

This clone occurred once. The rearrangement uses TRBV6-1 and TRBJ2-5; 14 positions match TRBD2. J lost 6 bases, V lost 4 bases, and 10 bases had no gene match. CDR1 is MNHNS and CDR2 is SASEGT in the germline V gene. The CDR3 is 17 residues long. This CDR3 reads CASSGTSGGLQRKTQYF. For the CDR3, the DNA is TGTGCCAGCAGTGGGACTAGCGGGGGGCTCCAACGGAAGACCCAGTACTTC.

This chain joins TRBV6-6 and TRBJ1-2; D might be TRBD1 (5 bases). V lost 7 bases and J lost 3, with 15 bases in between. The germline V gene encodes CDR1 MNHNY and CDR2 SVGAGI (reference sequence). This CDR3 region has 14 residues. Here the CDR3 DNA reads TGTGCCAGCATTCTACAGGAGATGCACTATGGCTACACCTTC. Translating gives CASILQEMHYGYTF.

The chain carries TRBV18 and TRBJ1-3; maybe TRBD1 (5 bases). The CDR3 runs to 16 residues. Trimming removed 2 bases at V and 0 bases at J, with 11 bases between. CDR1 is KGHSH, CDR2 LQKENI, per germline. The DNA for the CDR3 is TGTGCCAGCTCACCAGACGGACAAGTCTCTGGAAACACCATATATTTT. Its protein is CASSPDGQVSGNTIYF.

This chain's CDR3 is CASSSTGNGYTF. The CDR3 DNA is TGTGCCAGCTCATCCACAGGGAATGGCTACACCTTC. The J gene is TRBJ1-2, the V gene TRBV18, with D perhaps TRBD1 (6 bases). The CDR3 runs to 12 residues. From germline, CDR1 is KGHSH and CDR2 LQKENI. Trimming shortened V by 5 bases and J by 6 bases, and 10 bases separated the two germline ends.

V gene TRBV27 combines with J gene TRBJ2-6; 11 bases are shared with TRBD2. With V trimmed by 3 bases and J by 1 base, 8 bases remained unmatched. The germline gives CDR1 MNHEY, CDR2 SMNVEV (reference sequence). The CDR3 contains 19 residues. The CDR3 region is CASSFVSSGGLSGANVLTF. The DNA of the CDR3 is TGTGCCAGCAGTTTTGTATCTAGCGGGGGGCTGTCTGGGGCCAACGTCCTGACTTTC. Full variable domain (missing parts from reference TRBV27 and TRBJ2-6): EAQVTQNPRYLITVTGKKLTVTCSQNMNHEYMSWYRQDPGLGLRQIYYSMNVEVTDKGDVPEGYKVSRKEKRNFPLILESPSPNQTSLYFCASSFVSSGGLSGANVLTFGAGSRLTVL.

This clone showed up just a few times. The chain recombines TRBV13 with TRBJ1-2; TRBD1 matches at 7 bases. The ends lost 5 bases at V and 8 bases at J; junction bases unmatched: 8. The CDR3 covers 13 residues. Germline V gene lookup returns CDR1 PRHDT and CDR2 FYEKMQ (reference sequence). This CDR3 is CASSLTGAWGYTF. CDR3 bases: TGTGCCAGCAGCCTTACAGGGGCCTGGGGCTACACCTTC.

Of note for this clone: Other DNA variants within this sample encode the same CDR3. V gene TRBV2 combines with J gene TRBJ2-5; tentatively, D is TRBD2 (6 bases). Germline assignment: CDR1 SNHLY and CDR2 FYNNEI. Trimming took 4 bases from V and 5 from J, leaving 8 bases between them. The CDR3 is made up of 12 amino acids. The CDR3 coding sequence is TGTGCCAGCAGTGGGGCGGGGGAGACCCAGTACTTC. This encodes CASSGAGETQYF.

CDR3 nucleotides: TGCGCCAGCAGCACGTCGGGGACAGGGGAAGAGACCCAGTACTTC. It translates to CASSTSGTGEETQYF. The genes are TRBV5-1 and TRBJ2-5, with TRBD1 matching 10 bases. Trimming took 4 bases from V and 3 from J; bases not matched to a gene: 6. Germline V gene lookup returns CDR1 SGHRS and CDR2 YFSETQ. The length of the CDR3 is 15 residues.

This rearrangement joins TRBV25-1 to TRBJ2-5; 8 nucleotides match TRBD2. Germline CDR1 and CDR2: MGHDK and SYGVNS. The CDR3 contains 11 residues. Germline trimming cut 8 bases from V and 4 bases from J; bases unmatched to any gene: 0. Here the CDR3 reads CASAGGETQYF. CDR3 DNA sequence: TGTGCCAGCGCGGGGGGAGAGACCCAGTACTTC.

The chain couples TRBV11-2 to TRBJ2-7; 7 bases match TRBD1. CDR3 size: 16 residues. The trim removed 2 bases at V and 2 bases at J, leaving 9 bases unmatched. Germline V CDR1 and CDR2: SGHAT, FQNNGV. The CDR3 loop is CASSLHRGQGAYEQYF. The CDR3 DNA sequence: TGTGCCAGCAGCTTACACCGCGGGCAGGGGGCCTACGAGCAGTACTTC.

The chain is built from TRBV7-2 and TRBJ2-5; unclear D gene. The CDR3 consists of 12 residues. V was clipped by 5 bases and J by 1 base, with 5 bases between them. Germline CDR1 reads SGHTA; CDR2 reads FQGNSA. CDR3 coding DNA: TGTGCCAGCAGCCGTTTCCAAGAGACCCAGTACTTC. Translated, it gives CASSRFQETQYF.

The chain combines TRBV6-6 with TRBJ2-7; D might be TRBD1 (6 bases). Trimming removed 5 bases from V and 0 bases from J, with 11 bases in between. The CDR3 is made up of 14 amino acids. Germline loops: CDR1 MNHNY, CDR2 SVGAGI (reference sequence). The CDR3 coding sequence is TGTGCCAGCAGTAATCAGGGGATCTCCTACGAGCAGTACTTC. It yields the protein CASSNQGISYEQYF.

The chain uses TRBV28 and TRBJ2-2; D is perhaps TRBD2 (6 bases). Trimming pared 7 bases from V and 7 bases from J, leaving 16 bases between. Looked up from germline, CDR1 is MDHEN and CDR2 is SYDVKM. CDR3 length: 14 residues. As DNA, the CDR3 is TGTGCCAGCACCAAACTAGCAGAGAGCGGGGAGCTGTTTTTT. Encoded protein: CASTKLAESGELFF.